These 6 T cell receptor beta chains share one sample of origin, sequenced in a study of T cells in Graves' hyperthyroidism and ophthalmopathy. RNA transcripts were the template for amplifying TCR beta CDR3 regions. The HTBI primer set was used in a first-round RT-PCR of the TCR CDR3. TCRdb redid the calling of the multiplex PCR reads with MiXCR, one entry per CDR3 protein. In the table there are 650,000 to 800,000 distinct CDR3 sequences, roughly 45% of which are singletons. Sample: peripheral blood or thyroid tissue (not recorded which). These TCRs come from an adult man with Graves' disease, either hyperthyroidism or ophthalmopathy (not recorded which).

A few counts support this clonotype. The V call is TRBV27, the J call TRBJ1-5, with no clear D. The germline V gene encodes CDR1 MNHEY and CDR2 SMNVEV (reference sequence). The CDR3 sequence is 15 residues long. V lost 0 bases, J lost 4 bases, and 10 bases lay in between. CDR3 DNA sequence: TGTGCCAGCAGTTTATCGGTACAGATTAATCAGCCCCAGCATTTT. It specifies CASSLSVQINQPQHF.

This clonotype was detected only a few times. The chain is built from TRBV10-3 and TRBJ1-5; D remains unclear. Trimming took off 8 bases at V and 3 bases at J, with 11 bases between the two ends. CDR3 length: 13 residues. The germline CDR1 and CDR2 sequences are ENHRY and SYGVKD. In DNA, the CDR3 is TGTGCCATCGGGAGGAGTACCAATCAGCCCCAGCATTTT. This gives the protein CAIGRSTNQPQHF.

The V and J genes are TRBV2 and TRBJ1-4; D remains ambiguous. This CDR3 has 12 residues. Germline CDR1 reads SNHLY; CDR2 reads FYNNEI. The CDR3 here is CAREGGNEKLFF. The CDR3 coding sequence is TGTGCTAGAGAAGGCGGAAATGAAAAACTGTTTTTT.

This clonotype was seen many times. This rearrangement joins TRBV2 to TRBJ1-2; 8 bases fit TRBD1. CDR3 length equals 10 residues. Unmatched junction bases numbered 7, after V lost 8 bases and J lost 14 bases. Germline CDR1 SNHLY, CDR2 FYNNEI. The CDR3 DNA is TGTGCCAGCGTGGACAGGGTTCCGACCTTC. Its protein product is CASVDRVPTF.

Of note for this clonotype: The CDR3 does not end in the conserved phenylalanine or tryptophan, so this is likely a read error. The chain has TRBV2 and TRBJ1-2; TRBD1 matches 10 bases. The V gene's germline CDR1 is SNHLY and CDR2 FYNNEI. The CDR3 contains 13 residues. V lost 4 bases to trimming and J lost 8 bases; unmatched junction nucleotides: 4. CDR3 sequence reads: CASSVDRGRGYTS. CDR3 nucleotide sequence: TGTGCCAGCAGTGTCGACAGGGGGCGAGGCTACACCTCC.

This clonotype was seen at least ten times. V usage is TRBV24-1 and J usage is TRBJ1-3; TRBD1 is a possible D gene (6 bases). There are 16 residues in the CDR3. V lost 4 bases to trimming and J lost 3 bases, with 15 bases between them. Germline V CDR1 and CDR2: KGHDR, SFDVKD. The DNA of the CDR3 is TGTGCCACCAGTGAGGGAACAAAGGGGGTTGGAAACACCATATATTTT. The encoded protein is CATSEGTKGVGNTIYF.